These 27 T cell receptor beta chains were sequenced from one sample in a study of cytomegalovirus exposure and HLA in healthy donors. Both 60 Vbeta primers and 13 Jbeta primers went into the PCR. Generated by immunoSEQ multiplex PCR, the TCRdb table keeps only in-frame clones and is missing some. The sample lists more than 95,000 clones; around a tenth were seen once. Source material: PBMCs. The receptors shown here come from a man aged 40-55 years in good health and CMV-seropositive.

The chain joins TRBV19 to TRBJ1-4; 8 positions match TRBD1. V gave up 7 bases and J gave up 8 bases; unmatched junction bases: 9. Germline lookup yields CDR1 LNHDA and CDR2 SQIVND (reference sequence). The CDR3 is 14 amino acids. CDR3: CASTRTDRDEKLFF. DNA of the CDR3: TGTGCCAGTACCCGGACGGACAGGGACGAAAAACTGTTTTTT.

This clone was seen a handful of times. The V and J genes are TRBV15 and TRBJ1-1, with D unclear. This CDR3 comprises 13 residues. Germline V gene data show CDR1 as LNHNV and CDR2 as YYDKDF (reference sequence). The ends were cut back, 1 base at V and 4 bases at J, with 7 bases in the middle. The CDR3 loop is CATSRGSTTEAFF. As DNA, the CDR3 is TGTGCCACCAGCAGAGGGAGCACCACTGAAGCTTTCTTT.

The CDR3 DNA reads TGTGCCAGCAGCTTTGATCCGGATAATTCACCCCTCCACTTT. Translated: CASSFDPDNSPLHF. This sequence joins TRBV7-9 and TRBJ1-6, with D unclear. There are 14 residues in the CDR3. Germline V CDR1 and CDR2: SEHNR, FQNEAQ (reference sequence). V was clipped by 3 bases and J by 5 bases, with 8 bases between them.

This clone was seen a handful of times. J is TRBJ2-3 and V is TRBV27, with 8 bases identical to TRBD2. V was clipped by 6 bases and J by 1 base; unmatched bases: 3. Germline assignment: CDR1 MNHEY and CDR2 SMNVEV (reference sequence). CDR3 size: 14 residues. The CDR3 DNA reads TGTGCCAGCAGGGTGACTAGCGGCACAGATACGCAGTATTTT. Translating it yields CASRVTSGTDTQYF.

This clone was recorded a few times. This chain connects TRBV28 to TRBJ2-7, with 14 bases lining up with TRBD2. There are 15 residues in the CDR3. From germline, CDR1 is MDHEN and CDR2 SYDVKM. The trim removed 7 bases at V and 7 bases at J, leaving 9 bases unmatched. The CDR3, as DNA: TGTGCCAGCACGACTAGCGGGAGGGTCCTTATTGAGCAGTACTTC. Its translation: CASTTSGRVLIEQYF.

This clone occurred a few times. The rearrangement joins TRBV18 to TRBJ1-2; 8 positions match TRBD1. The CDR3 covers 15 residues. CDR1 and CDR2 from the germline V gene are KGHSH and LQKENI. Germline trimming cut 3 bases from V and 4 bases from J; bases unmatched to any gene: 7. As DNA, the CDR3 is TGTGCCAGCTCACCTTTGACAGGGGAAGGCTATGGCTACACCTTC. This codes for CASSPLTGEGYGYTF.

This sequence joins TRBV10-3 and TRBJ1-4; a possible D gene is TRBD1 (6 bases). This CDR3 is 15 amino acids long. The germline V gene has CDR1 ENHRY and CDR2 SYGVKD. V shed 4 bases and J shed 5 bases, with 14 bases lying between them. Here the CDR3 DNA reads TGTGCCATCAGTGGGAGTCGACAGGCAAATGAAAAACTGTTTTTT. Protein sequence: CAISGSRQANEKLFF.

V is TRBV4-1 and J is TRBJ2-7, with TRBD2 identical over 8 bases. The germline gives CDR1 MGHRA, CDR2 YSYEKL. The ends lost 3 bases at V and 4 bases at J; junction bases unmatched: 8. This CDR3 has 15 amino acids. This CDR3 is CASSQAMGLEYEQYF. CDR3 sequence (DNA): TGCGCCAGCAGCCAGGCTATGGGACTAGAGTACGAGCAGTACTTC.

This clone was detected a few times. V usage is TRBV27 and J usage is TRBJ2-7; the match to TRBD2 covers 12 bases. Losses at the gene ends were 5 bases for V and 2 bases for J; bases not matched to a gene: 4. Germline-derived CDR1 and CDR2 are MNHEY and SMNVEV (reference sequence). CDR3 length equals 15 residues. The CDR3 protein is CASSTRTSGTYEQYF. The CDR3 DNA follows: TGTGCCAGCAGTACCCGGACTAGCGGGACCTACGAGCAGTACTTC.

This clone was detected only a few times. This chain joins TRBV6-6 and TRBJ2-5; TRBD2 matches at 8 bases. V shed 6 bases, J shed 4 bases, and the junction held 7 bases outside the gene matches. Germline V gene data show CDR1 as MNHNY and CDR2 as SVGAGI (reference sequence). The CDR3 covers 14 residues. CDR3 coding DNA: TGTGCCAGCAGAACAAGCGGGAGCGGAGAGACCCAGTACTTC. Its protein product is CASRTSGSGETQYF.

The V call is TRBV27, the J call TRBJ2-7, with 7 bases aligning to TRBD1. CDR1 is MNHEY, CDR2 SMNVEV, per germline (reference sequence). This CDR3 is built from 15 residues. The V gene end was trimmed by 3 bases and the J gene end by 0 bases; junction bases not matched to a gene: 5. This CDR3 is CASSFETGTSYEQYF. The CDR3 nucleotides are TGTGCCAGCAGTTTCGAGACAGGGACCTCCTACGAGCAGTACTTC.

This clone has more than one count but fewer than ten. The rearrangement uses TRBV27 and TRBJ2-7; D gene unclear. Germline V gene data show CDR1 as MNHEY and CDR2 as SMNVEV (reference sequence). This CDR3 spans 13 amino acids. The germline V and J ends were trimmed by 4 bases and 1 base, with 8 bases remaining between them. The CDR3 region is CASSSRLSYEQYF. The CDR3 region has the DNA TGTGCCAGCAGTTCCAGGTTATCCTACGAGCAGTACTTC.

Comments on this clone: Different DNA sequences within this sample yield the same CDR3. The rearrangement links TRBV27 to TRBJ2-7; TRBD1 is a possible D gene (6 bases). CDR1 MNHEY and CDR2 SMNVEV come from the germline V gene (reference sequence). The germline V and J ends were trimmed by 5 bases and 7 bases, with 12 bases remaining between them. The CDR3 is 12 amino acids. CDR3 sequence (DNA): TGTGCCAGCAGTAACGTTAGGGGGGAGCAGTACTTC. Its translation: CASSNVRGEQYF.

The chain joins TRBV28 to TRBJ2-1; 9 bases are shared with TRBD1. Trimming removed 4 bases from V and 5 bases from J; junction bases left unmatched: 3. There are 14 residues in the CDR3. Per the germline V gene, CDR1 is MDHEN and CDR2 is SYDVKM. CDR3 amino acids: CASSSRDRDNEQFF. CDR3 in DNA: TGTGCCAGCAGTTCCCGGGACAGGGACAATGAGCAGTTCTTC.

This clone has more than one count but fewer than ten. This chain joins TRBV25-1 and TRBJ2-3; the D is unclear. Germline CDR1 and CDR2: MGHDK and SYGVNS. The germline V and J ends were trimmed by 8 bases and 2 bases, with 14 bases remaining between them. The CDR3 length is 14 residues. This CDR3 is CASHSTADTDTQYF. Written as DNA, the CDR3 is TGTGCCAGCCATAGCACGGCAGACACAGATACGCAGTATTTT.

Many counts were recorded for this clone. DNA for the CDR3: TGTGCCTGGAGCGGGGGGACTAGCGGGAGGGCCCTCACAGATACGCAGTATTTT. It specifies CAWSGGTSGRALTDTQYF. The chain carries TRBV30 and TRBJ2-3; 16 bases fit TRBD2. With 3 bases clipped from V and 2 bases from J, the junction kept 8 bases outside the gene matches. This CDR3 spans 18 amino acids. CDR1 and CDR2 (germline): GTSNPN, SVGIG (reference sequence).

In this sample, this clone turned up a few times. The gene calls are TRBV28 and TRBJ2-5; D is possibly TRBD2 (6 bases). The V end lost 4 bases, the J end lost 2 bases, and 26 bases lay between the germline ends. Per germline, CDR1 MDHEN and CDR2 SYDVKM. The CDR3 is 19 amino acids. The CDR3 protein is CASSSVWGQREKAQETQYF. The CDR3 nucleotides are TGTGCCAGCAGTTCAGTGTGGGGTCAACGGGAGAAGGCTCAAGAGACCCAGTACTTC.

This clone showed up just a few times. The chain combines TRBV5-4 with TRBJ2-2; 9 nucleotides agree with TRBD1. This CDR3 region has 16 residues. Germline V gene data show CDR1 as SGHNT and CDR2 as YYREEE (reference sequence). J was trimmed by 3 bases and V by 0 bases; bases with no gene match: 3. As DNA, the CDR3 is TGTGCCAGCAGCTTGGCCCGGGACAGGGACACCGGGGAGCTGTTTTTT. The encoded protein is CASSLARDRDTGELFF.

This clone was found many times. The gene calls are TRBV10-3 and TRBJ2-7, with 10 bases that match TRBD1. The germline V gene has CDR1 ENHRY and CDR2 SYGVKD. V shed 5 bases and J 6 bases; nucleotides not matched to a gene: 13. There are 16 residues in the CDR3. The chain's CDR3 is CAISFRGPGQGPEQYF. In nucleotides, the CDR3 is TGTGCCATCAGTTTTAGGGGACCGGGACAGGGGCCCGAGCAGTACTTC.

A few counts support this clone. V is TRBV5-6 and J is TRBJ2-7, with a possible D match to TRBD2 (6 bases). The V end lost 0 bases, the J end lost 10 bases, and 8 bases lay between the germline ends. The CDR3 has 11 residues. Germline values: CDR1 SGHDT, CDR2 YYEEEE. The CDR3 region is CASSLEGTQYF. The CDR3 nucleotides read TGTGCCAGCAGCTTGGAGGGGACTCAGTACTTC.

To note about this clone: An end of the junction does not agree with germline; a read error may underlie this. The rearrangement links TRBV5-1 to TRBJ2-1; D is unclear. Germline CDR1 and CDR2: SGHRS and YFSETQ. The CDR3 runs 11 residues. The DNA for the CDR3 is TGCGCCAGCAGCTTGGATGGCAGGCCACTCTTC. Protein sequence: CASSLDGRPLF. Full variable domain (rest looked up from reference TRBV5-1 and TRBJ2-1): KAGVTQTPRYLIKTRGQQVTLSCSPISGHRSVSWYQQTPGQGLQFLFEYFSETQRNKGNFPGRFSGRQFSNSRSEMNVSTLELGDSALYLCASSLDGRPLFGPGTRLTVL.

This clone was detected only once. The gene calls are TRBV15 and TRBJ2-1, with D tentatively TRBD1 (6 bases). CDR3 size: 13 residues. The V and J ends lost 7 bases and 7 bases respectively, with 14 bases between them. Germline V lookup: CDR1 LNHNV, CDR2 YYDKDF (reference sequence). CDR3 region: CATKQGSRNEQFF. The CDR3, as DNA: TGTGCCACCAAACAGGGATCGCGTAATGAGCAGTTCTTC.

In the case of this clone: The CDR3 ends on some other residue instead of the conserved phenylalanine or tryptophan, so this is likely a read error. The chain joins TRBV6-4 to TRBJ1-5, with unresolved D. The CDR3 consists of 13 residues. Germline V gene sequence: CDR1 MRHNA, CDR2 SNTAGT. CDR3 coding DNA: TGTGACAGCAGTGAGGATAGCAATCAGCCCCAGCATGTT. Encoded protein: CDSSEDSNQPQHV.

The chain is built from TRBV5-1 and TRBJ2-5; the match to TRBD2 covers 12 bases. The CDR3 spans 15 residues. Germline CDR1 and CDR2: SGHRS and YFSETQ. Trimming at V came to 4 bases and at J to 0 bases, leaving 1 base not matched to a gene. The DNA for the CDR3 is TGCGCCAGCAGCGGACTAGCGGGAAACCAAGAGACCCAGTACTTC. Amino acids: CASSGLAGNQETQYF.

This chain joins TRBV9 and TRBJ2-7; TRBD1 matches 8 bases. CDR1 and CDR2 from the germline V gene are SGDLS and YYNGEE. The CDR3 length is 16 residues. V was clipped by 4 bases and J by 5 bases; unmatched bases: 14. CDR3: CASSPDGGQGSHEQYF. The CDR3 DNA reads as TGTGCCAGCAGCCCGGACGGCGGACAGGGTTCCCACGAGCAGTACTTC.

The CDR3 region is CATSMHRGNYGYTF. The CDR3 bases are TGTGCCACCAGCATGCACAGGGGAAACTATGGCTACACCTTC. The chain carries TRBV15 and TRBJ1-2; the match to TRBD1 covers 7 bases. V gave up 4 bases and J gave up 2 bases; unmatched junction bases: 4. Germline V lookup: CDR1 LNHNV, CDR2 YYDKDF (reference sequence). The CDR3 loop spans 14 amino acids. Full variable domain (outside the CDR3, taken from reference TRBV15 and TRBJ1-2): DAMVIQNPRYQVTQFGKPVTLSCSQTLNHNVMYWYQQKSSQAPKLLFHYYDKDFNNEADTPDNFQSRRPNTSFCFLDIRSPGLGDTAMYLCATSMHRGNYGYTFGSGTRLTVV.

V is TRBV5-6 and J is TRBJ2-2; possibly TRBD2 for D (7 bases). CDR1 is SGHDT, CDR2 YYEEEE, per germline. This CDR3 has 16 amino acids. Trimming removed 4 bases at V and 2 bases at J, with 15 bases between. CDR3 coding DNA: TGTGCCAGCAGCCCCCCAGCGGGACAAAACACCGGGGAGCTGTTTTTT. Its translation is CASSPPAGQNTGELFF.